Shown below are 12 T cell receptor beta chains from a single sample sequenced in a study of Graves' ophthalmopathy and Graves' hyperthyroidism. The authors amplified TCR beta CDR3 regions from RNA transcripts. HTBI primers primed a first-round RT-PCR, and a second-round multiplex PCR followed. TCRdb used MiXCR to reprocess the multiplex PCR reads, holding one entry per CDR3 protein. This table holds about 400,000 distinct CDR3 sequences, roughly 18% found once. The sample consisted of peripheral blood. These receptors came from a woman aged 18-29 years with Graves' ophthalmopathy.

In this sample, this clonotype turned up many times. This sequence joins TRBV27 and TRBJ2-5, with D perhaps matching TRBD2 (5 bases). CDR1 and CDR2 from the germline V gene are MNHEY and SMNVEV (reference sequence). The CDR3 consists of 16 residues. V gave up 3 bases and J gave up 3 bases, with 17 bases separating them. For the CDR3, the DNA is TGTGCCAGCAGTTTCTCTAGCCGGTGGCAGGAAGAGACCCAGTACTTC. Translated: CASSFSSRWQEETQYF.

This clonotype appeared many times. The gene calls are TRBV20-1 and TRBJ2-6; D is unclear. The length of the CDR3 is 13 residues. Trimming stripped 5 bases from V and 0 bases from J, with 5 bases between. Germline V gene lookup returns CDR1 DFQATT and CDR2 SNEGSKA (reference sequence). The CDR3 region is CSARNSGANVLTF. The CDR3 DNA reads as TGCAGTGCTCGGAACTCTGGGGCCAACGTCCTGACTTTC.

This clonotype occurred many times. The chain carries TRBV2 and TRBJ1-5; D unresolved. Per the germline V gene, CDR1 is SNHLY and CDR2 is FYNNEI. CDR3 length: 13 residues. V was shortened by 4 bases and J by 4 bases, with 8 bases between the two germline ends. The CDR3 region is CASSVEDNQPQHF. In DNA form, the CDR3 reads TGTGCCAGCAGTGTGGAAGATAATCAGCCCCAGCATTTT.

This clonotype was seen repeatedly, ten times or more. The V and J genes are TRBV28 and TRBJ1-5; D is unclear. Trimming took 6 bases from V and 7 from J, leaving 16 bases between them. The CDR3 is 14 residues long. Germline V lookup: CDR1 MDHEN, CDR2 SYDVKM. The CDR3 protein is CASSPISQGQPQHF. The CDR3 DNA reads TGTGCCAGCAGCCCCATCTCCCAAGGACAGCCCCAGCATTTT.

This clonotype was seen more than once but under ten times. The rearrangement joins TRBV4-1 to TRBJ1-6; no clear D. The CDR3 is 16 residues long. The germline V gene has CDR1 MGHRA and CDR2 YSYEKL. V was clipped by 0 bases and J by 0 bases, with 6 bases between them. CDR3 coding DNA: TGCGCCAGCAGCCAAGAGCCGAGCTCCTATAATTCACCCCTCCACTTT. It specifies CASSQEPSSYNSPLHF.

This clonotype showed up just a few times. The J gene is TRBJ2-7, the V gene TRBV5-1, with TRBD1 identical over 8 bases. V dropped 6 bases and J dropped 1; count of bases not matched to a gene: 9. The CDR3 consists of 15 residues. The germline V gene encodes CDR1 SGHRS and CDR2 YFSETQ. The CDR3 bases are TGCGCCAGCAACCTAGGGACAGGTTTTTCCTACGAGCAGTACTTC. Encoded protein: CASNLGTGFSYEQYF.

This clonotype was detected many times. The chain uses TRBV20-1 and TRBJ1-1, with TRBD1 matching 7 bases. Looked up from germline, CDR1 is DFQATT and CDR2 is SNEGSKA (reference sequence). The CDR3 has 12 amino acids. The V and J ends lost 7 bases and 4 bases, in that order; junction bases with no gene match: 6. The CDR3 spells CSGRQGSTEAFF. Written as DNA, the CDR3 is TGCAGTGGCCGACAGGGTTCCACTGAAGCTTTCTTT.

This clonotype came up many times. The chain employs TRBV11-2 and TRBJ2-4; TRBD1 matches at 9 bases. This CDR3 is 16 amino acids long. CDR1 and CDR2 from the germline V gene are SGHAT and FQNNGV. Losses at the gene ends were 5 bases for V and 10 bases for J; bases not matched to a gene: 15. CDR3 DNA sequence: TGTGCCAGCAGCCTACAGGGGGCCCCAGGGAGGGGGATTCAGTACTTC. It translates to CASSLQGAPGRGIQYF.

In its sample, this clonotype was seen many times. V usage is TRBV29-1 and J usage is TRBJ2-7, with D uncertain. The V gene's germline CDR1 is SQVTM and CDR2 ANQGSEA. CDR3 length: 14 residues. V lost 4 bases, J lost 4 bases, and 17 bases lay in between. In DNA form, the CDR3 reads TGCAGCGTTGGGCACTACAACACTGGGTACGAGCAGTACTTC. It codes for CSVGHYNTGYEQYF.

The chain joins TRBV19 to TRBJ1-2, with D tentatively TRBD1 (5 bases). V was pared by 3 bases and J by 1 base, with 12 bases between. Germline V CDR1 and CDR2: LNHDA, SQIVND (reference sequence). This CDR3 has 15 amino acids. The CDR3 reads CASSIAGRSNYGYTF. Written as DNA, the CDR3 is TGTGCCAGTAGTATTGCGGGACGGAGTAACTATGGCTACACCTTC.

This clonotype was seen ten or more times. The chain combines TRBV24-1 with TRBJ1-2; D unclear. Germline loops: CDR1 KGHDR, CDR2 SFDVKD. Trimming took off 4 bases at V and 4 bases at J, with 12 bases between the two ends. The length of the CDR3 is 14 residues. CDR3 in amino acids: CATSDPRKFYGYTF. The CDR3 DNA is TGTGCCACCAGTGACCCCAGGAAATTCTATGGCTACACCTTC.

This clonotype was observed many times. The rearrangement uses TRBV7-3 and TRBJ1-1; D unclear. Germline V gives CDR1 SGHTA, CDR2 FQGTGA. The CDR3 sequence is 12 residues long. Trimming took off 5 bases at V and 6 bases at J, with 10 bases between the two ends. The CDR3 sequence is CASSLQRAEAFF. Here the CDR3 DNA reads TGTGCCAGCAGCCTCCAACGTGCTGAAGCTTTCTTT.